Listed below are T cell receptor beta chains from one sample, sequenced in a study of blood T cell repertoires in COVID-19. The table came from immunoSEQ multiplex PCR; TCRdb's copy has only in-frame clones and leaves some out. Of approximately 220,000 clones in the sample, 84% were seen once. The sample consisted of PBMCs or T cells enriched from blood (not recorded which). The receptors were sampled from a woman between 35 and 50 years old who had recovered from COVID-19. Each CDR3 is given with its conserved first and last residue. Fields, in order: J gene, D gene, V gene, CDR3 protein. A D gene is named only where the DNA matches it firmly.

TRBJ2-4,TRBD2,TRBV27,CASSPLAGKNIQYF
TRBJ1-5,-,TRBV10-2,CARKPGERSNQPQHF
TRBJ2-1,TRBD2,TRBV10-3,CAISPSGRDYEQFF
TRBJ2-5,TRBD2,TRBV5-1,CASSLTSGRDQYF
TRBJ2-1,TRBD2,TRBV29-1,CSARDGLAGYNEQFF
TRBJ2-7,TRBD2,TRBV6-6,CASSRAAGAKSSYEQYF
TRBJ2-5,TRBD2,TRBV3-1/TRBV3-2,CASNMGTSAQETQYF
TRBJ2-2,TRBD1,TRBV7-8,CASSPGTGKTGELFF
TRBJ1-1,-,TRBV3-1/TRBV3-2,CASSQLNTEAFF
TRBJ1-2,-,TRBV10-2,CASRGSGYTF
TRBJ1-1,TRBD1,TRBV10-3,CAITGTGTRTEAFF
TRBJ1-2,-,TRBV6-1,CASSDRASANYGYTF
TRBJ1-5,-,TRBV27,CASSLLGNQPQHF
TRBJ2-3,-,TRBV2,CASSRPSFSDTQYF
TRBJ2-5,-,TRBV28,CASRVIRTREETQYF
TRBJ1-2,TRBD1,TRBV25-1,CASSAGTGAEVSLEGYTF
TRBJ2-1,TRBD1,TRBV5-1,CASSPQGVVNEQFF
TRBJ2-2,TRBD1,TRBV7-9,CASRPGGMSTGELFF
TRBJ2-5,TRBD2,TRBV5-1,CASSFVPPRSYGGSQETQYF
TRBJ2-1,TRBD2,TRBV2,CASSLAGGPNEQFF
TRBJ1-5,-,TRBV19,CASSMAGYGQPQHF
TRBJ2-1,-,TRBV11-3,CASSLRGKGEQFF
TRBJ2-1,-,TRBV11-2,CASSSLHEQFF
TRBJ1-2,TRBD1,TRBV28,CASSSTGVGGYGYTF
TRBJ2-1,-,TRBV2,CASSVLQTGEQFF
TRBJ2-1,TRBD2,TRBV3-1/TRBV3-2,CASSPGTSGSNGLFF
TRBJ2-7,TRBD2,TRBV30,CALTSDGSYEQYF
TRBJ2-3,TRBD2,TRBV3-1/TRBV3-2,CASSQESVASGSHTDTQYF
TRBJ1-4,-,TRBV7-8,CASSLNVGLADNEKLFF
TRBJ2-3,TRBD1,TRBV11-2,CASSLSGDRGTDTQYF
TRBJ2-7,TRBD2,TRBV28,CASGTSGRAYYEQYF
TRBJ1-1,TRBD1,TRBV5-1,CASSLGQGAGKNTEAFF
TRBJ1-1,-,TRBV28,CASSSRGLPFF
TRBJ2-3,TRBD1,TRBV15,CATSKGQGGLDTQYF
TRBJ1-1,-,TRBV28,CASSPEKGFTEAFF
TRBJ2-7,TRBD2,TRBV10-3,CAIGTSGSREQYF
TRBJ1-1,-,TRBV9,CASSPRGRVVDTEAFF
TRBJ1-1,-,TRBV6-5,CASGRANTEAFF